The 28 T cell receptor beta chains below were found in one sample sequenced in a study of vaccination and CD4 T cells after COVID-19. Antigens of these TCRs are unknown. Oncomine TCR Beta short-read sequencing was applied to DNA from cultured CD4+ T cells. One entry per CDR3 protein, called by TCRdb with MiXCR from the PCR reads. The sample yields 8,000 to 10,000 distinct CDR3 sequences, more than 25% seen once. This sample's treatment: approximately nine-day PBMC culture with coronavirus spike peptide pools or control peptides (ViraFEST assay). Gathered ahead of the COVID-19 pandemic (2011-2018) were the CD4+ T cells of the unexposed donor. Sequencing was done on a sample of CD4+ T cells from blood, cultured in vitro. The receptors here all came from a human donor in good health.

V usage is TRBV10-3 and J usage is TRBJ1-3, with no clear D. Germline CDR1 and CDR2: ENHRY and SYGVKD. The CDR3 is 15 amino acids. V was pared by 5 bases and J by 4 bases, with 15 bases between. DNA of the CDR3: TGTGCCATCAGTAGTCAGTTGGGGTCGGGAAACACCATATATTTT. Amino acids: CAISSQLGSGNTIYF.

This CDR3 is CAIKPSGNTIYF. As DNA, the CDR3 is TGTGCCATCAAGCCCTCTGGAAACACCATATATTTT. The rearrangement uses TRBV10-3 and TRBJ1-3; D unresolved. The CDR3 consists of 12 residues. The germline V gene encodes CDR1 ENHRY and CDR2 SYGVKD. V shed 7 bases and J shed 0 bases, with 4 bases lying between them.

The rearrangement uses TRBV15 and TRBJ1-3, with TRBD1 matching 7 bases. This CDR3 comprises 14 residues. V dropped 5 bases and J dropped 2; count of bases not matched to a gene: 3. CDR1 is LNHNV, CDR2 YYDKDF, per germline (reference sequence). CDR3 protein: CATSADRAGNTIYF. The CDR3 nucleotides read TGTGCCACCAGCGCCGACAGGGCTGGAAACACCATATATTTT.

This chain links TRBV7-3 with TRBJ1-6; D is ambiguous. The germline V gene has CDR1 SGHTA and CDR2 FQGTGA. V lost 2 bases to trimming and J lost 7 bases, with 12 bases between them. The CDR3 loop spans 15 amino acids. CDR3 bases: TGTGCCAGCAGCTTAGAAGGAATTGGGAATTCACCCCTCCACTTT. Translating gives CASSLEGIGNSPLHF.

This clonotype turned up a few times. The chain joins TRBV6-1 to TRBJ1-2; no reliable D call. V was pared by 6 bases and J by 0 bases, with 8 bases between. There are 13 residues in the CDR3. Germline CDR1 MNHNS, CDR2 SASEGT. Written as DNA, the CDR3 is TGTGCCAGCAGCCGCGCCCCTAACTATGGCTACACCTTC. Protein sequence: CASSRAPNYGYTF.

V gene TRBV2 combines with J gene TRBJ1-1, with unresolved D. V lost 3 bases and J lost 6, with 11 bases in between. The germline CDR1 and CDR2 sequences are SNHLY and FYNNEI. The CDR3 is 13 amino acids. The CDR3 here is CASSEDVGAEAFF. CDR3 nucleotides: TGTGCCAGCAGTGAGGACGTAGGCGCTGAAGCTTTCTTT. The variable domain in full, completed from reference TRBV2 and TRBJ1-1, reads EPEVTQTPSHQVTQMGQEVILRCVPISNHLYFYWYRQILGQKVEFLVSFYNNEISEKSEIFDDQFSVERPDGSNFTLKIRSTKLEDSAMYFCASSEDVGAEAFFGQGTRLTVV.

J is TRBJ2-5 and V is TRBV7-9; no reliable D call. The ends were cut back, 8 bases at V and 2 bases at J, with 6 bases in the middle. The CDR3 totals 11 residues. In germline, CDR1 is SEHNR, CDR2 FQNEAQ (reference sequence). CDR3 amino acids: CASRNQETQYF. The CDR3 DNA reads TGTGCCAGCCGCAATCAAGAGACCCAGTACTTC.

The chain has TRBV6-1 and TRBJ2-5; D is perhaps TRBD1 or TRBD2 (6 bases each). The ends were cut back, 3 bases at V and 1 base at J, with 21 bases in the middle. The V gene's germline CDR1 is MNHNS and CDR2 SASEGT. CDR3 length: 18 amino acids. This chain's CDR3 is CASSDHPPGAAAQETQYF. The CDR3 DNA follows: TGTGCCAGCAGTGATCATCCACCGGGGGCAGCCGCCCAAGAGACCCAGTACTTC.

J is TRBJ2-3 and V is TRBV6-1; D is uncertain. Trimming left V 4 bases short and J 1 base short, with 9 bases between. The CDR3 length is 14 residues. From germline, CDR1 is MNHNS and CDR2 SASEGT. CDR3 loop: CASSAPVGTDTQYF. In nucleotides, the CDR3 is TGTGCCAGCAGTGCCCCAGTAGGCACAGATACGCAGTATTTT.

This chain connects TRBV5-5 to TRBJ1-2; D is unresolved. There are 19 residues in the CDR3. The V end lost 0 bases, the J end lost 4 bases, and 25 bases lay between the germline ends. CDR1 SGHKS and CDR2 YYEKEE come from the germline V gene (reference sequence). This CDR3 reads CASSLGITPELDNVYGYTF. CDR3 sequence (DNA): TGTGCCAGCAGCTTGGGGATTACCCCCGAATTAGATAATGTCTATGGCTACACCTTC.

Written as DNA, the CDR3 is TGTGCCAGCAGCCAGTGGGCGACCGGGGAGCTGTTTTTT. Protein sequence: CASSQWATGELFF. V usage is TRBV3-1 and J usage is TRBJ2-2; D is ambiguous. Germline V gene lookup returns CDR1 LGHDT and CDR2 YNNKEL (reference sequence). The ends were cut back, 3 bases at V and 5 bases at J, with 7 bases in the middle. The CDR3 is 13 amino acids.

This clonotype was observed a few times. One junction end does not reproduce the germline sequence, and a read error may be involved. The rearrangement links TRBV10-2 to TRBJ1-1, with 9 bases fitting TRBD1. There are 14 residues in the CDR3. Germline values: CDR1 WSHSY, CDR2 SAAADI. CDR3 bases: TGCGGCAGCAGGCCGGGACAGGGTTTCACTGAAGCTTTCTTT. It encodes CGSRPGQGFTEAFF.

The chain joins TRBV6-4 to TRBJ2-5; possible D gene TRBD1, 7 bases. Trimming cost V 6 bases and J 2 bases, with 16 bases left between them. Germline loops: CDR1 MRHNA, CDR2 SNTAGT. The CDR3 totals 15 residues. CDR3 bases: TGTGCCAGCAGCTACAATGCAGGGGGGCAAGAGACCCAGTACTTC. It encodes CASSYNAGGQETQYF.

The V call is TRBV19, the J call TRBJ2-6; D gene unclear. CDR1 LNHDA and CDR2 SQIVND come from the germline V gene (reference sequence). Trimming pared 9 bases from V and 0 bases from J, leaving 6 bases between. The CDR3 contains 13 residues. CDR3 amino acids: CASTRSGANVLTF. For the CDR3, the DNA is TGTGCCAGCACTCGCTCTGGGGCCAACGTCCTGACTTTC.

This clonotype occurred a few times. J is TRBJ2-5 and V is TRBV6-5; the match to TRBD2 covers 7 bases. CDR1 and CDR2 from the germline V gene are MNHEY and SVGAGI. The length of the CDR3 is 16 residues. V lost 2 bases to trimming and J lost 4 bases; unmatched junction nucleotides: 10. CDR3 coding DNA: TGTGCCAGCAGTTACGGGCGCTTCACGGGGGGAGAGACCCAGTACTTC. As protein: CASSYGRFTGGETQYF.

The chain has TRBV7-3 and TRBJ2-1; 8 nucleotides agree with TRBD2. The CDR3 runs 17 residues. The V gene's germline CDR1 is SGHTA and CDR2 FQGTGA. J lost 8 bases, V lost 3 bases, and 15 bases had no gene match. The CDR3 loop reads CASSFLPSGGRGDEQFF. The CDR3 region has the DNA TGTGCCAGCAGCTTCCTCCCCTCGGGGGGGCGGGGGGATGAGCAGTTCTTC.

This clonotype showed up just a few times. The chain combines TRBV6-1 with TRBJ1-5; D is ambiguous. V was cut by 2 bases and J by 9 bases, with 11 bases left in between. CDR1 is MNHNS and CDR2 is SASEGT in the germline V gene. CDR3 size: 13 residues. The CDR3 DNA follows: TGTGCCAGCAGTGAACCGGCGGCATGGCCCCAGCATTTT. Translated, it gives CASSEPAAWPQHF.

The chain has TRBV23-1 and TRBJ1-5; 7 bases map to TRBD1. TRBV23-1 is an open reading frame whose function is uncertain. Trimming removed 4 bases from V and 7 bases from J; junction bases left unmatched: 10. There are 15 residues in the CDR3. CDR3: CASSRQTGSGQPQHF. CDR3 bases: TGCGCCAGCAGTCGGCAGACAGGGTCCGGGCAGCCCCAGCATTTT.

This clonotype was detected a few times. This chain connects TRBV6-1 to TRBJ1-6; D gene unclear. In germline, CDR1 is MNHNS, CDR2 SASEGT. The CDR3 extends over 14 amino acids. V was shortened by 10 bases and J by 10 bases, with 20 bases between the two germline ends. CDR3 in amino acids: CATTARRDESPLHF. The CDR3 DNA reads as TGTGCCACCACCGCCCGGAGGGATGAGTCACCCCTCCACTTT.

In DNA form, the CDR3 reads TGTGCCAGCAGTACTACCGGGACCCAAGAGACCCAGTACTTC. This gives the protein CASSTTGTQETQYF. The V call is TRBV6-1, the J call TRBJ2-5; D is tentatively TRBD1 or TRBD2 (5 bases each). With 5 bases removed from V and 1 base from J, the gap between germline ends came to 11 bases. The germline gives CDR1 MNHNS, CDR2 SASEGT. The CDR3 length is 14 residues.

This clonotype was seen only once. The CDR3 here is CASSDIIRDSGEQFF. The CDR3 nucleotides read TGCGCCAGCAGTGATATCATCCGAGACTCGGGTGAGCAGTTCTTC. This chain links TRBV10-1 with TRBJ2-1; D ambiguous. Deletions cut 3 bases from V and 9 bases from J, with 18 bases between. The germline V gene encodes CDR1 WNHNN and CDR2 SYGVQD (reference sequence). The CDR3 extends over 15 amino acids.

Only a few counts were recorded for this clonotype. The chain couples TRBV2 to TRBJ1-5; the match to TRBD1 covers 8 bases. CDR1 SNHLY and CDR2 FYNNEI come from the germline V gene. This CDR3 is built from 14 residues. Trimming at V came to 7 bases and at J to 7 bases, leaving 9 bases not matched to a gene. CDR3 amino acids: CASTPEGQAQPQHF. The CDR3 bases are TGTGCCAGCACCCCTGAGGGACAGGCCCAGCCCCAGCATTTT.

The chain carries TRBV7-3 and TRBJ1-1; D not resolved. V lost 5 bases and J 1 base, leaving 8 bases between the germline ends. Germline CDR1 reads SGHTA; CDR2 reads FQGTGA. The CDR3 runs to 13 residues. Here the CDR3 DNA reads TGTGCCAGCAGCCCTCAGTGGAACACTGAAGCTTTCTTT. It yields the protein CASSPQWNTEAFF.

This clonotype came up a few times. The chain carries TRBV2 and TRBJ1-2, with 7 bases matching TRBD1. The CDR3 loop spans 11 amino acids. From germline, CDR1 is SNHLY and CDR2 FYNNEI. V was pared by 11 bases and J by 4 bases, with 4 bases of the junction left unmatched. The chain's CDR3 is CAGGQIYGYTF. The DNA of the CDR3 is TGTGCCGGGGGACAGATCTATGGCTACACCTTC.

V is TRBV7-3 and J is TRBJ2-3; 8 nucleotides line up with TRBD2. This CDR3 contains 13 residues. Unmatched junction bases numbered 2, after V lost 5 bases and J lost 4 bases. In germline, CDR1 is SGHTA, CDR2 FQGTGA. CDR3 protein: CASSRRGADTQYF. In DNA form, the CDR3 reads TGTGCCAGCAGCCGGCGGGGGGCAGATACGCAGTATTTT.

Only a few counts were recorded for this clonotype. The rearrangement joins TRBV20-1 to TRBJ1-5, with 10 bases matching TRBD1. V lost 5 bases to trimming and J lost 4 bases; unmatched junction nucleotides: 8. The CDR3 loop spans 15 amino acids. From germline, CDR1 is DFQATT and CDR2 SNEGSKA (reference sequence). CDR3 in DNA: TGCAGTGCTTGCCACGGGACAGGGGTTAATCAGCCCCAGCATTTT. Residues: CSACHGTGVNQPQHF.

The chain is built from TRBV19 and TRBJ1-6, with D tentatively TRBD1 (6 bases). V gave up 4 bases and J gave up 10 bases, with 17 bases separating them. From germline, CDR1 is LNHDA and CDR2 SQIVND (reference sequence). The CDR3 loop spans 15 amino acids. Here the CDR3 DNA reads TGTGCCAGTAGTAGAAGTACAGGGTCGGGATCACCCCTCCACTTT. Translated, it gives CASSRSTGSGSPLHF.

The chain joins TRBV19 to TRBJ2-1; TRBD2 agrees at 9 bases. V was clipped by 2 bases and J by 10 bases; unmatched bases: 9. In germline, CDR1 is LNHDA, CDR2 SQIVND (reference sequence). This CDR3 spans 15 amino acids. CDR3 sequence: CASSIRAGGLLEQFF. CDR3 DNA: TGTGCCAGTAGTATAAGGGCGGGGGGGCTTCTAGAGCAGTTCTTC.